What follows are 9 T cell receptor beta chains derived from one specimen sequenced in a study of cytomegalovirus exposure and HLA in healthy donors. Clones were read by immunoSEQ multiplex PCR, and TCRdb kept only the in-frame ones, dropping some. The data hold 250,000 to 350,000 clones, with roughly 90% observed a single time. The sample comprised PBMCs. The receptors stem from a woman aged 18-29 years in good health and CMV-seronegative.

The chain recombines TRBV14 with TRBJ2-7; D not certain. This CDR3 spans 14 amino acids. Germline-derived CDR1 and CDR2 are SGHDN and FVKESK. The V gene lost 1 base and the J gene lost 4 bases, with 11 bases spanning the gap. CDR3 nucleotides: TGTGCCAGCAGCCAAGTTCTCGGTCCGTACGAGCAGTACTTC. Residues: CASSQVLGPYEQYF.

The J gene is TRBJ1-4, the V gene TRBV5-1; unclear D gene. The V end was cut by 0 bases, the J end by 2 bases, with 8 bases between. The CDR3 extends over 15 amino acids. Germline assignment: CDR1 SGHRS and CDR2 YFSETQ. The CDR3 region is CASSLVGGTNEKLFF. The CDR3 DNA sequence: TGCGCCAGCAGCTTGGTGGGCGGGACTAATGAAAAACTGTTTTTT. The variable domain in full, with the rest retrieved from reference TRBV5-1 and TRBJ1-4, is KAGVTQTPRYLIKTRGQQVTLSCSPISGHRSVSWYQQTPGQGLQFLFEYFSETQRNKGNFPGRFSGRQFSNSRSEMNVSTLELGDSALYLCASSLVGGTNEKLFFGSGTQLSVL.

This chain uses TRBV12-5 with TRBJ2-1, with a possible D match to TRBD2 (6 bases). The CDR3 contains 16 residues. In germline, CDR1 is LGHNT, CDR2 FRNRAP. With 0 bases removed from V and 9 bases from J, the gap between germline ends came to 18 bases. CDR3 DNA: TGTGCTAGTGGTTTGGTATCTACGACGGGAGCCGGTGAGCAGTTCTTC. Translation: CASGLVSTTGAGEQFF.

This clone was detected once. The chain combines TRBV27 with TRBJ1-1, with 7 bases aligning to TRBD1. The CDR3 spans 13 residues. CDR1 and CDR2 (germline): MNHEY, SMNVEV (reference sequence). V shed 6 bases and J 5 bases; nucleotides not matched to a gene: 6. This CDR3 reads CASSFRGMTEAFF. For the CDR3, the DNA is TGTGCCAGCAGCTTCAGGGGGATGACTGAAGCTTTCTTT.

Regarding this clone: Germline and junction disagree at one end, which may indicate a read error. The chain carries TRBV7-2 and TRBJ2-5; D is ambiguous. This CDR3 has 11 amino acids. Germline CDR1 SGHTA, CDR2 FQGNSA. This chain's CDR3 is CASSSGSGLDF. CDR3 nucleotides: TGTGCCAGCAGCTCTGGGTCGGGTTTGGACTTC.

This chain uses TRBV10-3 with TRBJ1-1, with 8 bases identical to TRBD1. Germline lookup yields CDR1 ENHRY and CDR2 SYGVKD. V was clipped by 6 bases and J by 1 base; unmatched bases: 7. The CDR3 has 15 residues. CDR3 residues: CAISLTGDGNTEAFF. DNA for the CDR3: TGTGCCATCAGCCTGACAGGGGATGGGAACACTGAAGCTTTCTTT.

Here the CDR3 reads CSAKTGFEQYF. In nucleotides, the CDR3 is TGCAGTGCTAAAACAGGGTTCGAGCAGTACTTC. V gene TRBV20-1 combines with J gene TRBJ2-7; D is possibly TRBD1 (6 bases). The CDR3 has 11 residues. V shed 4 bases and J shed 6 bases, with 10 bases lying between them. Looked up from germline, CDR1 is DFQATT and CDR2 is SNEGSKA (reference sequence).

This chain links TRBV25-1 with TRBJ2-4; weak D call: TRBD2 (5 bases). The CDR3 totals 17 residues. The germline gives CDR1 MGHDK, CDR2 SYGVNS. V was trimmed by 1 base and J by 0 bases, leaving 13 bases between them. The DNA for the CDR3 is TGTGCCAGCAGTGAATCGGGGTCCGGGCTAGCCAAAAACATTCAGTACTTC. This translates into CASSESGSGLAKNIQYF. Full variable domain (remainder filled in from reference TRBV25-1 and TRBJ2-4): EADIYQTPRYLVIGTGKKITLECSQTMGHDKMYWYQQDPGMELHLIHYSYGVNSTEKGDLSSESTVSRIRTEHFPLTLESARPSHTSQYLCASSESGSGLAKNIQYFGAGTRLSVL.

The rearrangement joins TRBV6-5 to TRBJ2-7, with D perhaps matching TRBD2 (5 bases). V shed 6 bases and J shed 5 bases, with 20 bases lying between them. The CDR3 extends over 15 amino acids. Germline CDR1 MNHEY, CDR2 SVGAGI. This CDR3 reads CASRRNLAKVDEQYF. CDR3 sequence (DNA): TGTGCCAGCAGGCGAAACCTAGCTAAGGTTGACGAGCAGTACTTC.